This entry lists 32 T cell receptor beta chains sequenced from one sample in a study of blood T cell repertoires in COVID-19. Profiling relied on immunoSEQ multiplex PCR, and the TCRdb table lists in-frame clones only, not all of them. The repertoire has over 100,000 clones, around four fifths of them found once; the top ten carry 15% to 20%. The source material was peripheral blood. These receptors came from a woman aged 60 to 75 with acute or convalescent COVID-19.

The chain uses TRBV6-1 and TRBJ2-2, with TRBD2 as a possible D gene (5 bases). CDR1 MNHNS and CDR2 SASEGT come from the germline V gene. With 4 bases removed from V and 5 bases from J, the gap between germline ends came to 17 bases. The CDR3 runs to 16 residues. CDR3 amino acids: CASSARAYGVTGELFF. Written as DNA, the CDR3 is TGTGCCAGCAGTGCCCGGGCCTACGGGGTAACCGGGGAGCTGTTTTTT.

This clone is a singleton in its sample. The rearrangement links TRBV11-2 to TRBJ1-3, with D unclear. The V end was cut by 5 bases, the J end by 8 bases, with 13 bases between. This CDR3 has 13 residues. Germline CDR1 SGHAT, CDR2 FQNNGV. Here the CDR3 DNA reads TGTGCCAGCAGCCTTCCGTCGCAGTACACCATATATTTT. This encodes CASSLPSQYTIYF.

The chain couples TRBV9 to TRBJ2-3, with TRBD2 matching 7 bases. The J segment lost 5 bases and the V segment lost 1 base, leaving 7 bases of the junction unmatched. Germline assignment: CDR1 SGDLS and CDR2 YYNGEE. The CDR3 consists of 15 residues. The CDR3 reads CASSVISGDKDTQYF. In DNA form, the CDR3 reads TGTGCCAGCAGCGTAATAAGCGGGGATAAAGATACGCAGTATTTT. The entire variable domain, with the rest obtained from reference TRBV9 and TRBJ2-3, is as follows: DSGVTQTPKHLITATGQRVTLRCSPRSGDLSVYWYQQSLDQGLQFLIQYYNGEERAKGNILERFSAQQFPDLHSELNLSSLELGDSALYFCASSVISGDKDTQYFGPGTRLTVL.

The chain links TRBV4-3 to TRBJ2-4, with D perhaps matching TRBD2 (5 bases). V was clipped by 1 base and J by 0 bases, with 10 bases between them. Germline V CDR1 and CDR2: LGHNA, YSLEER. The CDR3 covers 16 residues. This CDR3 reads CASSQALGLAKNIQYF. The CDR3 DNA is TGCGCCAGCAGCCAAGCGCTAGGACTAGCCAAAAACATTCAGTACTTC.

The V gene is TRBV28, the J gene TRBJ2-7, with D tentatively TRBD2 (5 bases). The germline V and J ends were trimmed by 4 bases and 9 bases, with 13 bases remaining between them. This CDR3 is built from 12 residues. The V gene's germline CDR1 is MDHEN and CDR2 SYDVKM. As DNA, the CDR3 is TGTGCCAGCAGTTCCCCGGGATCCGGGCAGTACTTC. Encoded protein: CASSSPGSGQYF.

This clone appeared a few times. The chain has TRBV5-1 and TRBJ2-7; the match to TRBD2 covers 7 bases. The V segment lost 3 bases and the J segment 3 bases; nucleotides outside the gene matches: 6. From germline, CDR1 is SGHRS and CDR2 YFSETQ. This CDR3 is 14 amino acids long. In nucleotides, the CDR3 is TGCGCCAGCAGCTGGGAGGGTAGTAACTACGAGCAGTACTTC. Translated: CASSWEGSNYEQYF.

The V and J genes are TRBV19 and TRBJ1-1; no reliable D call. This CDR3 comprises 14 residues. Per the germline V gene, CDR1 is LNHDA and CDR2 is SQIVND (reference sequence). V was trimmed by 1 base and J by 1 base, leaving 7 bases between them. CDR3 sequence reads: CASSIVRSNTEAFF. The CDR3 DNA sequence: TGTGCCAGTAGTATAGTCAGGTCGAACACTGAAGCTTTCTTT.

The rearrangement joins TRBV28 to TRBJ2-1; D is unclear. Trimming removed 6 bases at V and 4 bases at J, with 7 bases between. CDR3 length: 12 amino acids. Germline V CDR1 and CDR2: MDHEN, SYDVKM. The CDR3 bases are TGTGCCAGCAGAAGAGATTACAATGAGCAGTTCTTC. Amino acids: CASRRDYNEQFF.

J is TRBJ1-1 and V is TRBV3-1 (or the pseudogene TRBV3-2); 8 nucleotides agree with TRBD1. V shed 10 bases, J shed 3 bases, and the junction held 10 bases outside the gene matches. Germline V gene lookup returns CDR1 LGHDT and CDR2 YNNKEL (reference sequence). The CDR3 contains 14 residues. CDR3 nucleotides: TGTGCCACCTACCCGGGACAGGTGGACACTGAAGCTTTCTTT. It encodes CATYPGQVDTEAFF.

This chain connects TRBV3-1 (or the pseudogene TRBV3-2) to TRBJ1-1; D gene uncertain. Trimming stripped 7 bases from V and 1 base from J, with 16 bases between. Germline assignment: CDR1 LGHDT and CDR2 YNNKEL (reference sequence). The CDR3 consists of 15 residues. For the CDR3, the DNA is TGTGCCAGCACCCGGAACGTACCGGGGAACACTGAAGCTTTCTTT. The encoded protein is CASTRNVPGNTEAFF.

The chain employs TRBV4-3 and TRBJ2-2; the match to TRBD1 covers 7 bases. The ends lost 5 bases at V and 6 bases at J; junction bases unmatched: 12. In germline, CDR1 is LGHNA, CDR2 YSLEER. This CDR3 has 16 residues. The CDR3: CASSGGLTGYAGELFF. CDR3 DNA sequence: TGCGCCAGCAGCGGTGGATTGACAGGGTACGCCGGGGAGCTGTTTTTT.

The sample holds one count of this clone. This rearrangement joins TRBV5-1 to TRBJ2-1, with 9 bases that match TRBD2. V lost 4 bases to trimming and J lost 2 bases; unmatched junction nucleotides: 16. The CDR3 runs 19 residues. Germline V gene lookup returns CDR1 SGHRS and CDR2 YFSETQ. The CDR3 sequence is CASSLGLMTSGGAYNEQFF. CDR3 sequence (DNA): TGCGCCAGCAGCCTAGGCCTCATGACTAGCGGAGGGGCCTACAATGAGCAGTTCTTC.

The chain carries TRBV27 and TRBJ1-2; TRBD1 matches at 12 bases. The germline gives CDR1 MNHEY, CDR2 SMNVEV (reference sequence). CDR3 length equals 20 residues. The V gene end was trimmed by 2 bases and the J gene end by 7 bases; junction bases not matched to a gene: 20. The CDR3 loop is CASSLLPGIGTGGALPGYTF. In nucleotides, the CDR3 is TGTGCCAGCAGTTTACTACCCGGGATCGGGACAGGGGGCGCCCTCCCTGGCTACACCTTC.

The chain combines TRBV2 with TRBJ2-7; TRBD1 agrees at 10 bases. This CDR3 spans 14 amino acids. V lost 6 bases, J lost 5 bases, and 7 bases stayed unmatched. CDR1 is SNHLY, CDR2 FYNNEI, per germline. CDR3: CASRPDRGLDEQYF. CDR3 DNA: TGTGCCAGCAGGCCCGACAGGGGGCTAGACGAGCAGTACTTC.

The V call is TRBV3-1 (or the pseudogene TRBV3-2), the J call TRBJ2-3, with 8 bases identical to TRBD2. The CDR3 has 15 amino acids. In germline, CDR1 is LGHDT, CDR2 YNNKEL (reference sequence). V shed 4 bases, J shed 3 bases, and the junction held 6 bases outside the gene matches. CDR3 sequence: CASSRLTSGTDTQYF. For the CDR3, the DNA is TGTGCCAGCAGCCGACTTACTAGCGGAACAGATACGCAGTATTTT.

V usage is TRBV12-3 or TRBV12-4 and J usage is TRBJ2-1; no clear D. There are 11 residues in the CDR3. V gave up 3 bases and J gave up 8 bases, with 5 bases separating them. CDR3 region: CASSFSHEQFF. CDR3 nucleotides: TGTGCCAGCAGTTTCTCTCATGAGCAGTTCTTC.

The chain links TRBV28 to TRBJ1-1; 8 positions match TRBD1. Losses at the gene ends were 6 bases for V and 2 bases for J; bases not matched to a gene: 5. CDR3 length equals 14 residues. The germline CDR1 and CDR2 sequences are MDHEN and SYDVKM. The CDR3 reads CASSSGQGNTEAFF. The CDR3 DNA follows: TGTGCCAGCAGCTCTGGACAGGGAAACACTGAAGCTTTCTTT.

The sample holds one count of this clone. The CDR3 sequence is CASSPGTAGGSGNTIYF. For the CDR3, the DNA is TGTGCCAGCAGCCCAGGCACGGCAGGGGGCTCTGGAAACACCATATATTTT. The chain joins TRBV3-1 (or the pseudogene TRBV3-2) to TRBJ1-3; 7 bases match TRBD1. The CDR3 is 17 residues long. Trimming took 4 bases from V and 0 from J; bases not matched to a gene: 9. The V gene's germline CDR1 is LGHDT and CDR2 YNNKEL (reference sequence).

The V gene is TRBV7-9, the J gene TRBJ1-5; D is undetermined. Deletions cut 1 base from V and 0 bases from J, with 7 bases between. This CDR3 is 15 amino acids long. Germline V CDR1 and CDR2: SEHNR, FQNEAQ (reference sequence). The CDR3 coding sequence is TGTGCCAGCAGCTTAGGGGCTGATAGCAATCAGCCCCAGCATTTT. As protein: CASSLGADSNQPQHF.

The rearrangement links TRBV11-3 to TRBJ2-2; 12 bases line up with TRBD2. Germline assignment: CDR1 SGHNT and CDR2 YENEEA. This CDR3 contains 15 residues. With 5 bases clipped from V and 7 bases from J, the junction kept 5 bases outside the gene matches. The CDR3 DNA sequence: TGTGCCAGCAGCGGGCTAGCGGGAGGGGACGGGGAGCTGTTTTTT. This translates into CASSGLAGGDGELFF.

V is TRBV9 and J is TRBJ1-6; D is uncertain. Germline CDR1 and CDR2: SGDLS and YYNGEE. The V and J ends lost 0 bases and 8 bases respectively, with 12 bases between them. The CDR3 contains 15 residues. CDR3 loop: CASSVDPGSDSPLHF. The DNA of the CDR3 is TGTGCCAGCAGCGTAGATCCAGGTAGTGATTCACCCCTCCACTTT.

The genes are TRBV3-1 (or the pseudogene TRBV3-2) and TRBJ2-7; 11 bases align to TRBD2. With 4 bases clipped from V and 2 bases from J, the junction kept 1 base outside the gene matches. CDR1 is LGHDT, CDR2 YNNKEL, per germline (reference sequence). The CDR3 runs 14 residues. CDR3 in DNA: TGTGCCAGCAGCCTAGCGGGGGGGCCCTACGAGCAGTACTTC. Protein sequence: CASSLAGGPYEQYF.

This rearrangement joins TRBV5-6 to TRBJ1-5; D gene unclear. In germline, CDR1 is SGHDT, CDR2 YYEEEE. CDR3 length: 13 residues. V lost 3 bases and J 4 bases, leaving 8 bases between the germline ends. The CDR3 DNA reads as TGTGCCAGCAGCTCTTCAGGTAATCAGCCCCAGCATTTT. Amino acid sequence: CASSSSGNQPQHF.

The chain uses TRBV5-4 and TRBJ2-6, with D possibly TRBD1 on 5 matching bases. CDR3 size: 16 residues. The V end was cut by 7 bases, the J end by 0 bases, with 14 bases between. Germline-derived CDR1 and CDR2 are SGHNT and YYREEE (reference sequence). CDR3 nucleotides: TGTGCCAGCTCGTCAGGGCAGCCCTCTGGGGCCAACGTCCTGACTTTC. Amino acids: CASSSGQPSGANVLTF.

The V gene is TRBV3-1 (or the pseudogene TRBV3-2), the J gene TRBJ2-6; no firm D call. The V end was cut by 5 bases, the J end by 3 bases, with 5 bases between. The CDR3 runs 13 residues. Per germline, CDR1 LGHDT and CDR2 YNNKEL (reference sequence). CDR3 amino acids: CASSIYGANVLTF. The CDR3 bases are TGTGCCAGCAGCATTTATGGGGCCAACGTCCTGACTTTC.

This clone was detected a few times. The V and J genes are TRBV18 and TRBJ1-2; weak D call: TRBD1 (5 bases). This CDR3 contains 13 residues. The germline gives CDR1 KGHSH, CDR2 LQKENI. Between the trimmed V and J ends, which lost 2 bases and 5 bases, there was a span of 9 bases. The CDR3: CASSPYPGYGYTF. As DNA, the CDR3 is TGTGCCAGCTCACCATACCCAGGGTATGGCTACACCTTC.

The chain joins TRBV3-1 (or the pseudogene TRBV3-2) to TRBJ2-2; the match to TRBD2 covers 9 bases. This CDR3 region has 20 residues. Germline V gene data show CDR1 as LGHDT and CDR2 as YNNKEL (reference sequence). The V and J ends lost 1 base and 3 bases, in that order; junction bases with no gene match: 15. The CDR3 nucleotides read TGTGCCAGCAGCCAAGTAGTTCGATTTGGCGGGAGGGTCGACACCGGGGAGCTGTTTTTT. It translates to CASSQVVRFGGRVDTGELFF.

The chain is built from TRBV7-6 and TRBJ2-1; 8 bases agree with TRBD2. J was trimmed by 4 bases and V by 1 base; bases with no gene match: 6. Germline values: CDR1 SGHVS, CDR2 FNYEAQ. There are 16 residues in the CDR3. The CDR3 DNA reads TGTGCCAGCAGCTTAGATGGCGGGGGGATGTACAATGAGCAGTTCTTC. Residues: CASSLDGGGMYNEQFF.

The chain carries TRBV5-5 and TRBJ2-1; TRBD1 matches at 8 bases. Germline CDR1 is SGHKS and CDR2 is YYEKEE (reference sequence). The CDR3 is 15 residues long. The junction had 3 bases not matched to a gene; V was cut back by 0 bases and J by 4 bases. The CDR3 DNA follows: TGTGCCAGCAGCTTGGGACAGGGGAAATACAATGAGCAGTTCTTC. Translating gives CASSLGQGKYNEQFF.

The chain couples TRBV27 to TRBJ2-4; D remains ambiguous. V lost 4 bases, J lost 0 bases, and 4 bases lay in between. The CDR3 spans 13 residues. In germline, CDR1 is MNHEY, CDR2 SMNVEV (reference sequence). The CDR3 loop is CASSSVAKNIQYF. CDR3 nucleotides: TGTGCCAGCAGTTCGGTAGCCAAAAACATTCAGTACTTC.

This clone was detected once. This rearrangement joins TRBV12-3 or TRBV12-4 to TRBJ1-1; the D gene is possibly TRBD1 (5 bases). V was cut by 3 bases and J by 7 bases, with 9 bases left in between. CDR3 size: 12 residues. The CDR3 nucleotides read TGTGCCAGCAGTTTCTTTGACAGTGAAGCTTTCTTT. This gives the protein CASSFFDSEAFF.

The chain employs TRBV7-2 and TRBJ2-7; 9 nucleotides agree with TRBD1. The CDR3 spans 18 residues. The junction had 18 bases not matched to a gene; V was cut back by 5 bases and J by 4 bases. Germline CDR1 SGHTA, CDR2 FQGNSA. CDR3 bases: TGTGCCAGCAGCCCGTCCCGGGACAGGGTTCAGGCTCTGTACGAGCAGTACTTC. This codes for CASSPSRDRVQALYEQYF.